This T cell receptor (beta chain) was sequenced during a study of shared clonotypes between healthy human individuals. In this sample, this clone turned up once. Sequencing used immunoSEQ multiplex PCR; TCRdb keeps in-frame clones, though not all of them. Seen here are around 610,000 clones, around 96% observed once, and the top ten hold around 0.1%. Positive CCR7 selection of CD45RO-negative cells yielded the naive CD8 cells, and terminally differentiated effector memory CD45RA+ cells were excluded. Germline V gene data show CDR1 as SQVTM and CDR2 as ANQGSEA. This CDR3 spans 13 amino acids. V was shortened by 3 bases and J by 6 bases, with 11 bases between the two germline ends.

The chain joins TRBV29-1 to TRBJ2-2; no firm D call. Sequencing input: naive CD8+ T cells sorted from blood. This clonotype was obtained from a woman aged 25 to 39 in good health. CDR3 sequence: CSVDRTGSGELFF. The CDR3 DNA reads TGCAGCGTTGACAGGACGGGCTCCGGGGAGCTGTTTTTT.